The rows below give T cell receptor beta chains drawn from one sample of a study of regulatory T cells in long-lasting Graves disease. TCRdb re-called the multiplex PCR reads through MiXCR, storing one row per CDR3 protein. The sample comprises 650,000 to 850,000 distinct CDR3 sequences, about 30% of which are singletons, and roughly 46% rests with the top ten. Sample: peripheral blood mononuclear cells (PBMCs), taken when the disease was refractory, from a patient treated with antithyroid drugs. The receptors derive from a female donor with Graves disease. Each CDR3 is given without its conserved first and last residue. Each record gives: J gene, V gene, D gene, CDR3 protein. D genes are given only for firm matches.

j_gene: TRBJ1-6; v_gene: TRBV7-2; d_gene: NA; CDR3aa: ASSLVGLGSPLH
j_gene: TRBJ1-1; v_gene: TRBV5-1; d_gene: NA; CDR3aa: ASSLPGDTEAF
j_gene: TRBJ1-1; v_gene: TRBV29-1; d_gene: NA; CDR3aa: SGAPGTEAF
j_gene: TRBJ1-1; v_gene: TRBV3-1; d_gene: TRBD1; CDR3aa: ASGPSPGQVNEAF
j_gene: TRBJ1-1; v_gene: TRBV3-1; d_gene: NA; CDR3aa: ASSPQGVGSTEAF
j_gene: TRBJ1-5; v_gene: TRBV9; d_gene: NA; CDR3aa: ASSDGAGDQPQH
j_gene: TRBJ1-2; v_gene: TRBV6-1; d_gene: TRBD1; CDR3aa: ASNGQAPNYGYT
j_gene: TRBJ2-5; v_gene: TRBV6-1; d_gene: TRBD2; CDR3aa: ASRGTRGETQY
j_gene: TRBJ1-5; v_gene: TRBV6-9; d_gene: TRBD1; CDR3aa: ASSYTRSNRGHRYSNQPQH
j_gene: TRBJ2-5; v_gene: TRBV10-3; d_gene: NA; CDR3aa: AISESTVETQY
j_gene: TRBJ1-2; v_gene: TRBV6-2/TRBV6-3; d_gene: TRBD1; CDR3aa: ASSYSPGQGTGNGYT
j_gene: TRBJ1-2; v_gene: TRBV6-2/TRBV6-3; d_gene: TRBD1; CDR3aa: ASSYASGGARYGYT
j_gene: TRBJ1-4; v_gene: TRBV6-2/TRBV6-3; d_gene: NA; CDR3aa: ASSPRTSGVTNEKLF